The 2 T cell receptor beta chains below come from one sample, sequenced in a study of T cells in tuberculosis. Profiling relied on immunoSEQ multiplex PCR, and the TCRdb table lists in-frame clones only, not all of them. The table lists 80,000 to 90,000 clones, around 90% of them singletons. After thawing and overnight rest, PBMC were stained with GMM-loaded CD1B tetramer, viability dye and anti-CD3 for sorting. The lipid loaded on the CD1B tetramers was C32 glucose monomycolate from Rhodococcus equi. Sequenced: CD1b-GMM tetramer-negative cells sorted from PBMCs. Receptors originate from an adult woman with latent tuberculosis.

The CDR3 protein is CASSPRHRAQETQYF. The CDR3 region has the DNA TGTGCCAGCAGCCCCAGACACCGAGCTCAAGAGACCCAGTACTTC. The chain joins TRBV6-5 to TRBJ2-5; no clear D. Germline lookup yields CDR1 MNHEY and CDR2 SVGAGI. The CDR3 sequence is 15 residues long. Trimming left V 6 bases short and J 2 bases short, with 16 bases between.

This chain joins TRBV11-2 and TRBJ1-1; D is perhaps TRBD1 (5 bases). CDR3 length: 13 residues. V was shortened by 3 bases and J by 10 bases, with 15 bases between the two germline ends. The V gene's germline CDR1 is SGHAT and CDR2 FQNNGV. The CDR3 here is CASSLGGVDRAFF. The DNA of the CDR3 is TGTGCCAGCAGCTTGGGGGGGGTTGATCGAGCTTTCTTT.